Below are 13 T cell receptor beta chains sequenced from a single sample in a study of identical twins. One entry per CDR3 protein, called by TCRdb with MiXCR from the 5' RACE reads. The sample contains 1.5 million to 2 million distinct CDR3 sequences, about 32% of which appear only once. Sequencing was carried out using cord blood. The receptors were gathered from a newborn girl in good health.

The rearrangement joins TRBV18 to TRBJ1-4; a possible D gene is TRBD1 (6 bases). CDR1 KGHSH and CDR2 LQKENI come from the germline V gene. V was cut by 3 bases and J by 5 bases, with 10 bases left in between. The CDR3 sequence is 14 residues long. The CDR3 loop is CASSPTGQNEKLFF. Here the CDR3 DNA reads TGTGCCAGCTCACCGACAGGACAGAATGAAAAACTGTTTTTT.

This clonotype came up a few times. The rearrangement joins TRBV29-1 to TRBJ1-1, with TRBD1 identical over 9 bases. Germline V lookup: CDR1 SQVTM, CDR2 ANQGSEA. Trimming at V came to 6 bases and at J to 2 bases, leaving 10 bases not matched to a gene. This CDR3 has 15 amino acids. The CDR3 sequence is CSVVGTGTQNTEAFF. The CDR3 DNA sequence: TGCAGCGTCGTCGGGACAGGGACACAAAACACTGAAGCTTTCTTT.

The chain is built from TRBV6-1 and TRBJ1-5, with 7 bases identical to TRBD1. The CDR3 covers 16 residues. Trimming at V came to 3 bases and at J to 3 bases, leaving 8 bases not matched to a gene. Germline-derived CDR1 and CDR2 are MNHNS and SASEGT. This CDR3 is CASSERQGSNNQPQHF. CDR3 bases: TGTGCCAGCAGTGAGAGACAGGGCAGTAACAATCAGCCCCAGCATTTT.

This clonotype showed up just a few times. This rearrangement joins TRBV29-1 to TRBJ1-1, with a weak D call TRBD1 (5 bases). CDR1 and CDR2 from the germline V gene are SQVTM and ANQGSEA. This CDR3 contains 12 residues. With 7 bases removed from V and 7 bases from J, the gap between germline ends came to 16 bases. The DNA of the CDR3 is TGCAGCGCCGGGGGTACGATTCTTGAAGCTTTCTTT. Encoded protein: CSAGGTILEAFF.

The chain has TRBV25-1 and TRBJ1-4, with a weak D call TRBD1 (5 bases). V was trimmed by 4 bases and J by 0 bases, leaving 9 bases between them. Germline V gene data show CDR1 as MGHDK and CDR2 as SYGVNS. CDR3 length equals 15 residues. This CDR3 is CASSVRGATNEKLFF. Written as DNA, the CDR3 is TGTGCCAGCAGTGTAAGGGGTGCAACTAATGAAAAACTGTTTTTT.

This clonotype showed up many times. V usage is TRBV29-1 and J usage is TRBJ2-1; D unclear. The germline CDR1 and CDR2 sequences are SQVTM and ANQGSEA. This CDR3 is built from 12 residues. Trimming removed 6 bases from V and 5 bases from J, with 11 bases in between. Here the CDR3 reads CSVSTDNNEQFF. DNA of the CDR3: TGCAGCGTGTCGACCGACAACAATGAGCAGTTCTTC.

V is TRBV10-3 and J is TRBJ1-1; unclear D gene. This CDR3 contains 11 residues. Germline CDR1 is ENHRY and CDR2 is SYGVKD. V shed 6 bases and J shed 2 bases, with 4 bases lying between them. The CDR3 protein is CAIRPNTEAFF. The CDR3 DNA reads as TGTGCCATCAGGCCCAACACTGAAGCTTTCTTT.

This clonotype was detected only a few times. The chain recombines TRBV10-3 with TRBJ2-3; 9 nucleotides line up with TRBD2. The trim removed 10 bases at V and 10 bases at J, leaving 9 bases unmatched. The germline V gene encodes CDR1 ENHRY and CDR2 SYGVKD. The CDR3 has 12 residues. CDR3: CATNSGGLSQYF. CDR3 in DNA: TGTGCCACTAATAGCGGGGGCCTATCGCAGTATTTT.

This clonotype was found many times. V is TRBV12-3 or TRBV12-4 and J is TRBJ2-3; no definite D call. The CDR3 covers 13 residues. Trimming stripped 5 bases from V and 6 bases from J, with 12 bases between. In nucleotides, the CDR3 is TGTGCCAGCAGTCTCGACGTGGGGGATACGCAGTATTTT. Encoded protein: CASSLDVGDTQYF.

This clonotype was seen repeatedly, ten times or more. V usage is TRBV7-2 and J usage is TRBJ2-3; the match to TRBD2 covers 8 bases. The CDR3 totals 16 residues. Germline values: CDR1 SGHTA, CDR2 FQGNSA. V was clipped by 1 base and J by 2 bases; unmatched bases: 5. The CDR3 sequence is CASSLVLAGPTDTQYF. CDR3 bases: TGTGCCAGCAGCTTAGTCCTAGCGGGCCCCACAGATACGCAGTATTTT. The whole variable domain, remainder taken from reference TRBV7-2 and TRBJ2-3, is GAGVSQSPSNKVTEKGKDVELRCDPISGHTALYWYRQSLGQGLEFLIYFQGNSAPDKSGLPSDRFSAERTGGSVSTLTIQRTQQEDSAVYLCASSLVLAGPTDTQYFGPGTRLTVL.

This clonotype has only a few counts. This chain uses TRBV6-2 or TRBV6-3 with TRBJ2-1, with 14 positions matching TRBD2. Per the germline V gene, CDR1 is MNHEY and CDR2 is SVGEGT. There are 16 residues in the CDR3. Trimming at V came to 6 bases and at J to 13 bases, leaving 14 bases not matched to a gene. The chain's CDR3 is CASSYFPGLAGVDQFF. The CDR3 nucleotides read TGTGCCAGCAGCTATTTCCCGGGACTAGCGGGGGTGGACCAGTTCTTC.

This clonotype was seen many times. The V call is TRBV29-1, the J call TRBJ1-2; the D is unclear. Germline assignment: CDR1 SQVTM and CDR2 ANQGSEA. Deletions cut 3 bases from V and 1 base from J, with 12 bases between. The CDR3 runs to 14 residues. The CDR3 bases are TGCAGCGTTGAGTCCCGCGGCATTAACTATGGCTACACCTTC. This encodes CSVESRGINYGYTF.

The V gene is TRBV12-3 or TRBV12-4, the J gene TRBJ2-7; 10 nucleotides agree with TRBD2. The CDR3 is 15 amino acids. V was pared by 6 bases and J by 2 bases, with 7 bases of the junction left unmatched. The CDR3 is CASRGAAGGPYEQYF. CDR3 DNA: TGTGCCAGCAGGGGGGCAGCGGGGGGGCCCTACGAGCAGTACTTC.